These 23 T cell receptor beta chains were all obtained from the same sample, sequenced in a study of human T cells and chemical hapten exposure. As for time point: patch test 3, about 24 weeks after DPC sensitization. As to treatment: therapeutic diphenylcyclopropenone sensitization with weekly scalp DPC. Each CDR3 protein gets one entry after TCRdb re-called the RACE reads with MiXCR. The table has about 190,000 distinct CDR3 sequences, around 25% seen once. This material consisted of whole blood, taken in connection with sensitization to the hapten diphenylcyclopropenone (DPC). These receptors originate from a woman aged 40 to 50 with alopecia areata. Some clones in this sample may be carry-over from other donors' samples.

The table lists this clonotype with a few counts. The chain is built from TRBV7-2 and TRBJ2-7; D possibly uses TRBD1 or TRBD2 (6 bases each). This CDR3 is built from 13 residues. Trimming took 3 bases from V and 5 from J, leaving 11 bases between them. Germline V gives CDR1 SGHTA, CDR2 FQGNSA. CDR3 region: CASSFGGGNEQYF. CDR3 DNA: TGTGCCAGCAGCTTCGGGGGCGGGAACGAGCAGTACTTC. The whole variable domain, remainder taken from reference TRBV7-2 and TRBJ2-7, is GAGVSQSPSNKVTEKGKDVELRCDPISGHTALYWYRQSLGQGLEFLIYFQGNSAPDKSGLPSDRFSAERTGGSVSTLTIQRTQQEDSAVYLCASSFGGGNEQYFGPGTRLTVT.

V usage is TRBV7-8 and J usage is TRBJ1-5; 7 nucleotides agree with TRBD1. The CDR3 is made up of 16 amino acids. The V gene end was trimmed by 5 bases and the J gene end by 0 bases; junction bases not matched to a gene: 7. Per the germline V gene, CDR1 is SGHVS and CDR2 is FQNEAQ. CDR3 bases: TGTGCCAGCAGCAGGGGGACAGTAAATAGCAATCAGCCCCAGCATTTT. Amino acid sequence: CASSRGTVNSNQPQHF.

This clonotype was seen more than once but under ten times. This chain links TRBV9 with TRBJ2-6; D possibly corresponds to TRBD1 (5 bases). CDR3 size: 16 residues. Germline V gene data show CDR1 as SGDLS and CDR2 as YYNGEE. V lost 4 bases and J 4 bases, leaving 15 bases between the germline ends. CDR3 DNA: TGTGCCAGCAGCCCAAGAAGGGGATCCGGGGCCAACGTCCTGACTTTC. This codes for CASSPRRGSGANVLTF.

CDR3 nucleotide sequence: TGTGCCAGCAGTTACTCGCGGGACAGAACTCACTCTGGAAACACCATATATTTT. Translation gives CASSYSRDRTHSGNTIYF. The genes are TRBV6-5 and TRBJ1-3; the match to TRBD1 covers 7 bases. This CDR3 has 18 residues. With 0 bases clipped from V and 0 bases from J, the junction kept 8 bases outside the gene matches. From germline, CDR1 is MNHEY and CDR2 SVGAGI.

This clonotype was observed at least ten times. The rearrangement uses TRBV28 and TRBJ1-2, with D unresolved. From germline, CDR1 is MDHEN and CDR2 SYDVKM. This CDR3 has 13 residues. Deletions cut 4 bases from V and 4 bases from J, with 10 bases between. CDR3 region: CASSSPLSYGYTF. The CDR3 region has the DNA TGTGCCAGCAGTTCCCCCCTGAGCTATGGCTACACCTTC.

The chain carries TRBV7-6 and TRBJ2-7, with a possible D match to TRBD1 (5 bases). The CDR3 totals 14 residues. Germline CDR1 and CDR2: SGHVS and FNYEAQ. Trimming took 5 bases from V and 8 from J, leaving 19 bases between them. The chain's CDR3 is CASSAIGASPKQYF. The CDR3 nucleotides read TGTGCCAGCAGCGCGATAGGGGCTAGTCCCAAGCAGTACTTC. Complete variable domain (other parts from reference TRBV7-6 and TRBJ2-7): GAGVSQSPRYKVTKRGQDVALRCDPISGHVSLYWYRQALGQGPEFLTYFNYEAQQDKSGLPNDRFSAERPEGSISTLTIQRTEQRDSAMYRCASSAIGASPKQYFGPGTRLTVT.

This sequence joins TRBV12-3 or TRBV12-4 and TRBJ1-1; 8 positions agree with TRBD1. The CDR3 has 16 residues. V was clipped by 4 bases and J by 1 base; unmatched bases: 8. The CDR3 reads CASSYGQGSGNTEAFF. As DNA, the CDR3 is TGTGCCAGCAGTTACGGACAGGGTAGTGGGAACACTGAAGCTTTCTTT.

The chain uses TRBV14 and TRBJ2-1, with unresolved D. CDR1 and CDR2 from the germline V gene are SGHDN and FVKESK. V lost 4 bases to trimming and J lost 10 bases, with 14 bases between them. The CDR3 totals 13 residues. CDR3 sequence (DNA): TGTGCCAGCAGCCCCGGGTACTTAACAGAGCAGTTCTTC. Residues: CASSPGYLTEQFF.

This clonotype was counted ten times or more. The chain carries TRBV6-1 and TRBJ2-5, with a possible D match to TRBD1 (6 bases). The CDR3 sequence is 13 residues long. V was cut by 7 bases and J by 5 bases, with 14 bases left in between. Per germline, CDR1 MNHNS and CDR2 SASEGT. The CDR3 bases are TGTGCCAGCACCTCGACAGGTCTTGAGACCCAGTACTTC. It codes for CASTSTGLETQYF.

In this sample, this clonotype turned up a few times. The chain is built from TRBV5-1 and TRBJ2-7; D may be TRBD1 or TRBD2 (5 bases each). This CDR3 has 13 amino acids. V dropped 2 bases and J dropped 6 bases, with 12 bases sitting between them. Germline lookup yields CDR1 SGHRS and CDR2 YFSETQ. The CDR3 coding sequence is TGCGCCAGCAGCTTTTCCGAGGGGCGCGAGCAGTACTTC. Protein: CASSFSEGREQYF.

This clonotype was found a few times. This rearrangement joins TRBV6-2 or TRBV6-3 to TRBJ2-7; 11 bases align to TRBD2. Unmatched junction bases numbered 6, after V lost 5 bases and J lost 6 bases. Germline values: CDR1 MNHEY, CDR2 SVGEGT. CDR3 length: 14 amino acids. The CDR3 bases are TGTGCCAGCAGTCCCGCCCTAGCGGGGGGCGAGCAGTACTTC. It is translated as CASSPALAGGEQYF.

Concerning this clonotype itself: A read error may be the cause here, since a much bigger clone is one base away. The chain couples TRBV20-1 to TRBJ2-7, with D maybe TRBD1 (6 bases). Germline values: CDR1 DFQATT, CDR2 SNEGSKA (reference sequence). CDR3 length: 15 residues. V was shortened by 1 base and J by 2 bases, with 15 bases between the two germline ends. CDR3 bases: TGCAGTGCTAGAGTGGACAGCCTTTCGACCTACGAGCAGTACTTC. This codes for CSARVDSLSTYEQYF.

The chain has TRBV20-1 and TRBJ2-1; 10 bases agree with TRBD2. CDR1 DFQATT and CDR2 SNEGSKA come from the germline V gene (reference sequence). Losses at the gene ends were 5 bases for V and 8 bases for J; bases not matched to a gene: 9. The CDR3 covers 14 residues. The CDR3 DNA follows: TGCAGTGCTGGAACTAGCGGGAACGGAGATGAGCAGTTCTTC. Translation: CSAGTSGNGDEQFF.

The gene calls are TRBV3-1 and TRBJ1-2; weak D call: TRBD1 (6 bases). The CDR3 totals 14 residues. Trimming pared 1 base from V and 7 bases from J, leaving 13 bases between. Germline loops: CDR1 LGHDT, CDR2 YNNKEL (reference sequence). CDR3 DNA sequence: TGTGCCAGCAGCCAAGGGAACAGGGAGGCTGGCTACACCTTC. It translates to CASSQGNREAGYTF.

The chain couples TRBV20-1 to TRBJ2-2, with a weak D call TRBD2 (6 bases). The CDR3 extends over 15 amino acids. The germline CDR1 and CDR2 sequences are DFQATT and SNEGSKA (reference sequence). The ends were cut back, 0 bases at V and 5 bases at J, with 13 bases in the middle. In nucleotides, the CDR3 is TGCAGTGCTAGAGACCGGGACTTCTTTACCGGGGAGCTGTTTTTT. It translates to CSARDRDFFTGELFF.

The chain is built from TRBV6-4 and TRBJ1-1; 7 nucleotides agree with TRBD1. Germline-derived CDR1 and CDR2 are MRHNA and SNTAGT. Germline trimming cut 2 bases from V and 3 bases from J; bases unmatched to any gene: 9. The length of the CDR3 is 16 residues. The CDR3 region is CASSDGGQQGDTEAFF. The CDR3 nucleotides are TGTGCCAGCAGTGACGGGGGACAGCAGGGTGACACTGAAGCTTTCTTT.

This chain joins TRBV5-1 and TRBJ2-5, with D possibly TRBD1 on 5 matching bases. Per germline, CDR1 SGHRS and CDR2 YFSETQ. V gave up 4 bases and J gave up 1 base, with 8 bases separating them. The CDR3 covers 13 residues. The CDR3 nucleotides are TGCGCCAGCAGCGTGCAGGGCCAAGAGACCCAGTACTTC. Encoded protein: CASSVQGQETQYF.

This chain connects TRBV28 to TRBJ1-1; D gene ambiguous. Trimming left V 6 bases short and J 5 bases short, with 13 bases between. Looked up from germline, CDR1 is MDHEN and CDR2 is SYDVKM. The CDR3 has 13 residues. The CDR3 nucleotides are TGTGCCAGCAGACCAACCAAGGAGACTGAAGCTTTCTTT. Translation: CASRPTKETEAFF.

This clonotype turned up a few times. J is TRBJ2-3 and V is TRBV24-1, with 9 bases identical to TRBD2. The germline V gene has CDR1 KGHDR and CDR2 SFDVKD. The CDR3 spans 16 residues. J lost 4 bases, V lost 1 base, and 5 bases had no gene match. CDR3 nucleotides: TGTGCCACCAGTGATTTCGCGGGGGGGGAGCCAGATACGCAGTATTTT. Translated, it gives CATSDFAGGEPDTQYF.

The V gene is TRBV7-9, the J gene TRBJ2-7; TRBD2 might be the D (7 bases). V gave up 3 bases and J gave up 4 bases, with 25 bases separating them. This CDR3 spans 18 amino acids. Germline V CDR1 and CDR2: SEHNR, FQNEAQ (reference sequence). CDR3 sequence reads: CASSFPSDRGATVYEQYF. Written as DNA, the CDR3 is TGTGCCAGCAGCTTCCCGTCCGATCGGGGGGCGACTGTTTACGAGCAGTACTTC.

The J gene is TRBJ2-5, the V gene TRBV18; 7 nucleotides match TRBD1. The germline V gene has CDR1 KGHSH and CDR2 LQKENI. V lost 4 bases and J lost 4; bases outside the gene matches: 6. The CDR3 is made up of 14 amino acids. The CDR3 here is CASSLEGAGETQYF. The CDR3 DNA reads TGTGCCAGCTCACTTGAGGGGGCCGGAGAGACCCAGTACTTC.

This clonotype was found a few times. The chain couples TRBV11-1 to TRBJ2-1, with 9 bases aligning to TRBD2. This CDR3 has 15 residues. Germline trimming cut 5 bases from V and 3 bases from J; bases unmatched to any gene: 5. Germline-derived CDR1 and CDR2 are SGHAT and FQDESV (reference sequence). CDR3: CASSLTSGDYNEQFF. The CDR3 coding sequence is TGTGCCAGCAGCCTGACTAGCGGAGACTACAATGAGCAGTTCTTC.

This chain joins TRBV10-3 and TRBJ2-2; 7 bases agree with TRBD2. Germline CDR1 ENHRY, CDR2 SYGVKD. Losses at the gene ends were 6 bases for V and 5 bases for J; bases not matched to a gene: 9. This CDR3 has 15 amino acids. CDR3 sequence: CAIRIRDYQTGELFF. The DNA of the CDR3 is TGTGCCATCAGGATCCGGGACTATCAAACCGGGGAGCTGTTTTTT.